Following are 9 T cell receptor beta chains from one sample sequenced in a study of CD8 T cells in Susac syndrome. The authors reverse transcribed roughly 0.5 to 1 ug RNA with random hexamers. TCRdb re-called the immunoSEQ multiplex PCR reads with MiXCR, one entry per CDR3 protein. In the table there are 180,000 or so distinct CDR3 sequences, roughly 95% of which are singletons. The sequenced sample consisted of CD4+ T cells from PBMCs. These receptors were collected from a human donor in good health.

The CDR3 DNA reads TGTGCCAGCAGTCCAAAGCGTTGGACCGACACTGAAGCTTTCTTT. It codes for CASSPKRWTDTEAFF. The rearrangement links TRBV28 to TRBJ1-1; D remains unclear. The germline V gene encodes CDR1 MDHEN and CDR2 SYDVKM. CDR3 length equals 15 residues. Trimming took 5 bases from V and 3 from J, leaving 16 bases between them.

The rearrangement joins TRBV15 to TRBJ2-7, with D unresolved. The CDR3 is 14 amino acids. The germline V gene encodes CDR1 LNHNV and CDR2 YYDKDF (reference sequence). V lost 3 bases, J lost 2 bases, and 11 bases lay in between. CDR3 nucleotides: TGTGCCACCAGCAGGGACGCGGCGACCTACGAGCAGTACTTC. It encodes CATSRDAATYEQYF.

Only one count was recorded for this clonotype. The chain links TRBV7-9 to TRBJ2-1; 9 bases match TRBD2. Germline V gene lookup returns CDR1 SEHNR and CDR2 FQNEAQ (reference sequence). After removal of 5 bases from V and 7 bases from J, the junction contained 6 bases not matched to a gene. This CDR3 is built from 14 residues. This CDR3 is CASSPTAGGNEQFF. CDR3 coding DNA: TGTGCCAGCAGCCCCACAGCGGGAGGTAATGAGCAGTTCTTC.

The V gene is TRBV3-1, the J gene TRBJ1-1, with a tentative D call TRBD1 (5 bases). This CDR3 has 14 amino acids. Trimming left V 4 bases short and J 4 bases short, with 13 bases between. Germline V lookup: CDR1 LGHDT, CDR2 YNNKEL (reference sequence). CDR3 sequence reads: CASSPNNQGTEAFF. CDR3 in DNA: TGTGCCAGCAGCCCAAACAACCAGGGCACTGAAGCTTTCTTT.

This chain connects TRBV30 to TRBJ2-1; 8 positions agree with TRBD2. V lost 3 bases and J lost 5; bases outside the gene matches: 6. The length of the CDR3 is 14 residues. CDR1 and CDR2 from the germline V gene are GTSNPN and SVGIG (reference sequence). CDR3 loop: CAWRQAGVNNEQFF. The CDR3 coding sequence is TGTGCCTGGAGGCAAGCGGGAGTCAACAATGAGCAGTTCTTC.

The chain is built from TRBV7-9 and TRBJ2-5; D unclear. V lost 3 bases to trimming and J lost 5 bases, with 13 bases between them. The CDR3 is made up of 14 amino acids. CDR1 SEHNR and CDR2 FQNEAQ come from the germline V gene (reference sequence). In DNA, the CDR3 is TGTGCCAGCAGCTTCGACGGGCGTGGGGAGACCCAGTACTTC. It encodes CASSFDGRGETQYF.

V is TRBV20-1 and J is TRBJ2-1, with no clear D. Germline V lookup: CDR1 DFQATT, CDR2 SNEGSKA (reference sequence). With 0 bases removed from V and 8 bases from J, the gap between germline ends came to 14 bases. The length of the CDR3 is 14 residues. CDR3 in amino acids: CSARDRRFRDEQFF. For the CDR3, the DNA is TGCAGTGCTAGAGATCGACGGTTTCGGGATGAGCAGTTCTTC.

The rearrangement uses TRBV19 and TRBJ1-5; D might be TRBD1 (5 bases). V gave up 1 base and J gave up 2 bases, with 9 bases separating them. The CDR3 runs 15 residues. The germline CDR1 and CDR2 sequences are LNHDA and SQIVND (reference sequence). DNA of the CDR3: TGTGCCAGTAGTATAGTGGGGGGTGGCAATCAGCCCCAGCATTTT. Translated, it gives CASSIVGGGNQPQHF.

The rearrangement uses TRBV5-4 and TRBJ2-1; 7 bases match TRBD2. Losses at the gene ends were 0 bases for V and 10 bases for J; bases not matched to a gene: 4. CDR1 and CDR2 from the germline V gene are SGHNT and YYREEE (reference sequence). CDR3 length equals 13 residues. The CDR3 here is CASSLVPGREQFF. The CDR3 DNA sequence: TGTGCCAGCAGCTTGGTCCCCGGGAGGGAGCAGTTCTTC.